This TCR beta chain is drawn from a study of T-cell memory formation after mild COVID-19. Libraries for TCRalpha and TCRbeta carried sample barcodes and unique molecular identifiers via 5'RACE. One entry per CDR3 protein results from TCRdb running MiXCR on the 5' RACE reads. The data contain 150,000 to 200,000 distinct CDR3 sequences, 11% of them singletons. In this sample, this clonotype turned up a few times. The target antigen is unknown. Findings of the study overall: Researchers report contracting CD4+ clones mostly in CM and EM, with CD8+ clones in EMRA. Clones that contracted from day 15 to 85 had balanced CD4/CD8; later expanders were CD4+ biased. There was no confirmation that second-wave clones peaking on day 37 were SARS-CoV-2 specific.

This CDR3 contains 13 residues. Trimming removed 4 bases from V and 3 bases from J, with 8 bases in between. Germline CDR1 MRHNA, CDR2 SNTAGT. The chain employs TRBV6-4 and TRBJ2-3, with no clear D. The sequenced material came from PBMCs or a T cell subset sorted from them (not recorded which). The source is a man aged 18-30 years who had mild COVID-19 (a few samples of this study predate the infection). Cell type and time point are not known. Here the CDR3 reads CASSGGLTDTQYF. The DNA for the CDR3 is TGTGCCAGCAGTGGGGGTTTGACAGATACGCAGTATTTT.